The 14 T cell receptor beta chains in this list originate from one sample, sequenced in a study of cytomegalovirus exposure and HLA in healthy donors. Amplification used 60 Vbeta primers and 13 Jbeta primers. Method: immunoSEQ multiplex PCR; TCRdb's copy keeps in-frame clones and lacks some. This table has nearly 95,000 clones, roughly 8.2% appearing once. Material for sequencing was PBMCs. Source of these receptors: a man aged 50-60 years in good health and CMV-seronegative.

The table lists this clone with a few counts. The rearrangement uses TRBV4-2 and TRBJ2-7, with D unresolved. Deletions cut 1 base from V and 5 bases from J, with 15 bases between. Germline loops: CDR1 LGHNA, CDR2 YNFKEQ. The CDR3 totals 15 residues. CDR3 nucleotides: TGTGCCAGCAGCCAAGGAACTGACTTCCGGGACGAGCAGTACTTC. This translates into CASSQGTDFRDEQYF.

In DNA, the CDR3 is TGCGCCAGCAGCTTGGTTCCCGCGGGGGGCCAAGAGACCCAGTACTTC. It codes for CASSLVPAGGQETQYF. The chain is built from TRBV5-1 and TRBJ2-5; TRBD2 agrees at 8 bases. Germline CDR1 and CDR2: SGHRS and YFSETQ. This CDR3 is 16 amino acids long. V shed 0 bases, J shed 1 base, and the junction held 5 bases outside the gene matches.

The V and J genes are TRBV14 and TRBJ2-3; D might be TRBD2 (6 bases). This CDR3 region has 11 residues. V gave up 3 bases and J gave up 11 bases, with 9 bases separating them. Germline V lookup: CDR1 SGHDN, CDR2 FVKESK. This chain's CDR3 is CASSHGTRQYF. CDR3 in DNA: TGTGCCAGCAGCCACGGGACTCGGCAGTATTTT.

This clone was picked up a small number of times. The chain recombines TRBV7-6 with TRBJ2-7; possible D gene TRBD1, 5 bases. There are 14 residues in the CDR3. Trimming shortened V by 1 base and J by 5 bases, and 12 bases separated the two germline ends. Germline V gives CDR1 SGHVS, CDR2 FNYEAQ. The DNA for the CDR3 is TGTGCCAGCAGCTTAGGGTTAGGGGTCAACGAGCAGTACTTC. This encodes CASSLGLGVNEQYF.

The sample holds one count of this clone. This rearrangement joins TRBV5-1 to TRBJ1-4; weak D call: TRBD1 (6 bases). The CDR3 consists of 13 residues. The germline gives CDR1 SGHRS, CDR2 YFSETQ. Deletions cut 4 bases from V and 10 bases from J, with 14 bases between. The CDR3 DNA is TGCGCCAGCAGCCCTGAAAAAGGGGGAAAACTGTTTTTT. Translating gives CASSPEKGGKLFF.

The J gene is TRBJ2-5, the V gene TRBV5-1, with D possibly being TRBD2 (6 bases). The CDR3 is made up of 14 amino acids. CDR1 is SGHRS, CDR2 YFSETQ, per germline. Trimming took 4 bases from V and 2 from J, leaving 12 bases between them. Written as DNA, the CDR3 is TGCGCCAGCAGCCCCGGGGCGGGACAAGAGACCCAGTACTTC. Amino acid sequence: CASSPGAGQETQYF.

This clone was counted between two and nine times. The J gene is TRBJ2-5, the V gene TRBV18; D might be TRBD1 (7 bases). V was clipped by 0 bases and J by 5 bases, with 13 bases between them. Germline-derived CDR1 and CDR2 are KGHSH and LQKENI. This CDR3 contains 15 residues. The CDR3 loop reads CASSPPNAGGETQYF. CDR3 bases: TGTGCCAGCTCACCACCAAATGCAGGGGGGGAGACCCAGTACTTC.

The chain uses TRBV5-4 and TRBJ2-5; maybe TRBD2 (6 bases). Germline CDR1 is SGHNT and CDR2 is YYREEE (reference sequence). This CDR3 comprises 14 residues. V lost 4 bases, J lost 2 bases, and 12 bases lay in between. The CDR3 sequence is CASSPDYLQETQYF. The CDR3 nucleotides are TGTGCCAGCAGCCCGGACTACCTACAAGAGACCCAGTACTTC.

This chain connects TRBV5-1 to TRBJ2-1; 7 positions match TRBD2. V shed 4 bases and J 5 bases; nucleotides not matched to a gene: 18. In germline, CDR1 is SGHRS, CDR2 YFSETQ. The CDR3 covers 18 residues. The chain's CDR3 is CASSPERAGTLVNNEQFF. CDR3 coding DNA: TGCGCCAGCAGCCCTGAGCGAGCGGGGACCTTAGTCAACAATGAGCAGTTCTTC.

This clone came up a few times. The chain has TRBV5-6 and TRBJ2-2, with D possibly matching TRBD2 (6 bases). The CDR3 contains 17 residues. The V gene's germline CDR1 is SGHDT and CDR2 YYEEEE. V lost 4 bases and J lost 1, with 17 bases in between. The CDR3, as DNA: TGTGCCAGCAGCATCCGACTAGGGATTTGGAACACCGGGGAGCTGTTTTTT. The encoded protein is CASSIRLGIWNTGELFF.

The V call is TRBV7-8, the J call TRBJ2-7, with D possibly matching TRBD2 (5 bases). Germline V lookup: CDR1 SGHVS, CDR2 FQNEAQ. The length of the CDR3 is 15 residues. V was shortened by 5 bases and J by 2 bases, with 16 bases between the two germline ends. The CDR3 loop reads CASSPVNGVPYEQYF. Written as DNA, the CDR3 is TGTGCCAGCAGCCCCGTAAACGGGGTTCCCTACGAGCAGTACTTC.

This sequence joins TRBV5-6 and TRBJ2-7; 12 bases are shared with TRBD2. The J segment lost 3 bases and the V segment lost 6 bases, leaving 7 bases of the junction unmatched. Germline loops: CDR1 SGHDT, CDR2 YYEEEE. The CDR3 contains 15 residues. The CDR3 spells CASTFRTSGDYEQYF. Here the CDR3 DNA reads TGTGCCAGCACGTTCCGGACTAGCGGGGACTACGAGCAGTACTTC.

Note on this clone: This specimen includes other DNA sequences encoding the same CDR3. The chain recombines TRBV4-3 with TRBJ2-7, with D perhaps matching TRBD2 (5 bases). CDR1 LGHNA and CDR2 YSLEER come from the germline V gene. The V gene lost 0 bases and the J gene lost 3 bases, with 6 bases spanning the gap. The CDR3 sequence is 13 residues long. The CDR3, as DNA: TGCGCCAGCAGCCAAGATCGGGGCTACGAGCAGTACTTC. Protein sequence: CASSQDRGYEQYF.

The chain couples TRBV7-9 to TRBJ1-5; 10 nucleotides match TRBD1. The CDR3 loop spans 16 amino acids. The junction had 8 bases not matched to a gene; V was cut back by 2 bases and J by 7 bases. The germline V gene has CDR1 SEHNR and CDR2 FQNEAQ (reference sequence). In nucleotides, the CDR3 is TGTGCCAGCAGCTTATGGACAGGGGGGAGCGCACAGCCCCAGCATTTT. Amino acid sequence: CASSLWTGGSAQPQHF.